The present T cell receptor (beta chain) was sequenced within a study of regulatory T cells in long-lasting Graves disease. Sequencing libraries for TCR beta were prepared with iRepertoire HTBI primers and Arm-PCR of CDR3 regions. Authors' data handling: Segment identification across samples yielded 62 TRBV and more than twelve TRBJ segments. TCRdb independently ran MiXCR on the multiplex PCR reads; one entry per CDR3 protein. These V and J calls derive from TCRdb rather than the authors' analysis. This table holds fewer than 450,000 distinct CDR3 sequences, about a quarter found once. A remark on this clonotype: As yet, its antigen is unknown.

General study results and limits: With a small sample size, accuracy may have been reduced. Persistent patients had more shared public clonotypes (roughly 2,700) than new patients (approximately 920).

The CDR3 is 17 residues long. Germline-derived CDR1 and CDR2 are SGHKS and YYEKEE (reference sequence). V was cut by 4 bases and J by 1 base, with 15 bases left in between. The time point is: persistent/refractory GD, antithyroid drugs over 5 years with positive TRAb. RNA from PBMCs was the source of the TCR library. The sample in question was peripheral blood mononuclear cells (PBMCs), obtained when the disease was refractory, from a patient treated with antithyroid drugs. The chain links TRBV5-5 to TRBJ2-6; D is unresolved. The sequence derives from a female donor with Graves disease. The CDR3 DNA follows: TGTGCCAGCAGCAAGCAGGCGATGGGATCTGGGGCCAACGTCCTGACTTTC. Its protein product is CASSKQAMGSGANVLTF. Using reference TRBV5-5 and TRBJ2-6 for the parts outside the CDR3, the full variable domain is DAGVTQSPTHLIKTRGQQVTLRCSPISGHKSVSWYQQVLGQGPQFIFQYYEKEERGRGNFPDRFSARQFPNYSSELNVNALLLGDSALYLCASSKQAMGSGANVLTFGAGSRLTVL.